This T cell receptor beta chain was captured in a study of HIV-infected patients and healthy controls. Study results and caveats: Compared with untreated HIV+ repertoires, healthy controls showed roughly threefold more distinct CDR3s and higher Shannon diversity.

This clonotype is classed as medium-sized. What it recognizes is unknown. Reverse transcription used about 500 ng RNA and constant-region primers for alpha and beta. Using multiplexing indices, alpha and beta chain libraries were generated apart by chain-specific third strand synthesis. Each cDNA molecule was barcoded, and a single primer pair amplified each chain. A single record per CDR3 protein comes from TCRdb applying MiXCR to the 5' RACE reads. This sample has over 10,000 distinct CDR3 sequences, with roughly 10% found just once. Germline values: CDR1 DFQATT, CDR2 SNEGSKA (reference sequence). The V end was cut by 6 bases, the J end by 7 bases, with 13 bases between. This CDR3 is built from 12 residues. Whole blood was used without fractionation, so all unsorted peripheral T cells were included.

The material sequenced was blood. The TCR originated in an adult in good health. The J gene is TRBJ1-5, the V gene TRBV20-1, with a possible D match to TRBD1 (5 bases). The CDR3, as DNA: TGCAGTGCACAGGCGGGTGGACAGCCCCAGCATTTT. Its translation is CSAQAGGQPQHF.